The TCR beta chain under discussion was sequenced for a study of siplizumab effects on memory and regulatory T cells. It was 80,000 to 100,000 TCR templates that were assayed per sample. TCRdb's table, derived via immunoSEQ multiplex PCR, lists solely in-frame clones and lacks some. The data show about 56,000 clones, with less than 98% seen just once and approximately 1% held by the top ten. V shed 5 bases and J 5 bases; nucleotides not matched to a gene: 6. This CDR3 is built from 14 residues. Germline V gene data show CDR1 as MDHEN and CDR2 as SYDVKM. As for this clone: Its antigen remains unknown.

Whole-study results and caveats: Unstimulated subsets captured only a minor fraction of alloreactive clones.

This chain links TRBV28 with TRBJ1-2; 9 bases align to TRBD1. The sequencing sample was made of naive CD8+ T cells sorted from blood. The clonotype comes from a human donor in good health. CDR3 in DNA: TGTGCCAGCAGTCCCATGACAGGGGGATATGGCTACACCTTC. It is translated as CASSPMTGGYGYTF.